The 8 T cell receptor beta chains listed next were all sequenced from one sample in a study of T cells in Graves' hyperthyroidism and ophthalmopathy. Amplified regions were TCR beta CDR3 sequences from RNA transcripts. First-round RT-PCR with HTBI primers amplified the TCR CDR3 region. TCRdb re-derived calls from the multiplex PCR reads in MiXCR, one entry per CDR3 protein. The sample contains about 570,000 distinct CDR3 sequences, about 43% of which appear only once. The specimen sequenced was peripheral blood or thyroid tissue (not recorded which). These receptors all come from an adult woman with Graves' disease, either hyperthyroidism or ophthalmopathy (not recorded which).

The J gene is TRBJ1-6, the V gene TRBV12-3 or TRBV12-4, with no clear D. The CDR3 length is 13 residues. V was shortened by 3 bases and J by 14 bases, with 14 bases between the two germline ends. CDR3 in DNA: TGTGCCAGCAGTTTTCCGGGCAAGGGTTCCCTCCACTTT. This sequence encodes CASSFPGKGSLHF.

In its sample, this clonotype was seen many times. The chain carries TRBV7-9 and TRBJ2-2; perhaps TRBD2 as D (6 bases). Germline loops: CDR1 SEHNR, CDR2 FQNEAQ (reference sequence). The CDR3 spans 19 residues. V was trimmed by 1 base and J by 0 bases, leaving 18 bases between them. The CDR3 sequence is CASSLELSGVHANTGELFF. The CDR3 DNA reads TGTGCCAGCAGCTTAGAACTTAGCGGAGTCCACGCGAACACCGGGGAGCTGTTTTTT. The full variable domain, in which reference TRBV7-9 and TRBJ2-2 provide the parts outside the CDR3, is DTGVSQNPRHKITKRGQNVTFRCDPISEHNRLYWYRQTLGQGPEFLTYFQNEAQLEKSRLLSDRFSAERPKGSFSTLEIQRTEQGDSAMYLCASSLELSGVHANTGELFFGEGSRLTVL.

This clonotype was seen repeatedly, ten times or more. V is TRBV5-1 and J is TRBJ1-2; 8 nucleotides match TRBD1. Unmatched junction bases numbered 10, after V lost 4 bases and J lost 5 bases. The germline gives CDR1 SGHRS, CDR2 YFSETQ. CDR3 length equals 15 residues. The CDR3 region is CASSQGQGVIYGYTF. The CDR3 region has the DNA TGCGCCAGCAGCCAAGGACAGGGTGTTATTTATGGCTACACCTTC.

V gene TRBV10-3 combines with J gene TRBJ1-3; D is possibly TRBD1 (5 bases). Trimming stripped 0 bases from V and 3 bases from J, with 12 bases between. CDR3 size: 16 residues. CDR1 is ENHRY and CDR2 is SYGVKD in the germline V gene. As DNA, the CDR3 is TGTGCCATCAGTGAGTCGACAGAACCCTATGGAAACACCATATATTTT. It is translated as CAISESTEPYGNTIYF.

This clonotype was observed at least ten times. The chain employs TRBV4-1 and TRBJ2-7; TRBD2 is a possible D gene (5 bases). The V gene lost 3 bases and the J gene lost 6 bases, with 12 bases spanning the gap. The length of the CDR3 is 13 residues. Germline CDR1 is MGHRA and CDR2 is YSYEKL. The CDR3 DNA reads TGCGCCAGCAGCCAGGCTAGCCCGGGCGAGCAGTACTTC. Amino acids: CASSQASPGEQYF.

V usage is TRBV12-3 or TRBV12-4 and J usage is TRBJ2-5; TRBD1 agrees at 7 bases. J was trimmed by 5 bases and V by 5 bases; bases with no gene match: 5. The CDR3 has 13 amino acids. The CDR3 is CASSRQTGETQYF. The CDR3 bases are TGTGCCAGCAGTCGACAGACAGGGGAGACCCAGTACTTC.

The CDR3 DNA follows: TGTGCCACCTCGGAACAGGGGATTTATGGCTACACCTTC. Its translation: CATSEQGIYGYTF. The chain recombines TRBV10-3 with TRBJ1-2; TRBD1 matches at 7 bases. Trimming removed 10 bases from V and 5 bases from J; junction bases left unmatched: 10. CDR3 size: 13 residues. CDR1 and CDR2 (germline): ENHRY, SYGVKD.

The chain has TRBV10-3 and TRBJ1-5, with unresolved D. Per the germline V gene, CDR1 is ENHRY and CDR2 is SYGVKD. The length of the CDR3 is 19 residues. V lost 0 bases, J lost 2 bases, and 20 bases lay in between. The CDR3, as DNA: TGTGCCATCAGTGAGTCGAACTTCTCGGGGAGGCAGCGCAATCAGCCCCAGCATTTT. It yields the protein CAISESNFSGRQRNQPQHF.